These 21 T cell receptor beta chains were sequenced from one sample in a study of human T cells and chemical hapten exposure. TCRdb passed the RACE reads through MiXCR, listing each CDR3 protein once. Of 85,000 or so distinct CDR3 sequences listed, 11% were seen once; the top ten hold around 1.4%. The time point is: patch test 2, 6 weeks after DPC sensitization. Treatment meaning: therapeutic diphenylcyclopropenone sensitization with weekly scalp DPC. This material consisted of whole blood, taken in connection with sensitization to the hapten diphenylcyclopropenone (DPC). The receptors come from a man aged 18-30 years with alopecia areata. Some clones in this sample may be carry-over from other donors' samples.

This clonotype was counted at least ten times. V is TRBV6-1 and J is TRBJ1-4; possibly TRBD1 for D (6 bases). This CDR3 has 15 residues. V dropped 8 bases and J dropped 7 bases, with 20 bases sitting between them. Per the germline V gene, CDR1 is MNHNS and CDR2 is SASEGT. The CDR3 loop reads CASLLTVEGGEKLFF. Written as DNA, the CDR3 is TGTGCCAGCCTTTTGACAGTAGAGGGGGGTGAAAAACTGTTTTTT.

The chain recombines TRBV9 with TRBJ1-2, with 8 bases aligning to TRBD1. Germline loops: CDR1 SGDLS, CDR2 YYNGEE. Trimming at V came to 3 bases and at J to 1 base, leaving 2 bases not matched to a gene. The CDR3 spans 14 residues. The CDR3, as DNA: TGTGCCAGCAGCGCCGGACAGGGTAACTATGGCTACACCTTC. It is translated as CASSAGQGNYGYTF.

The sample holds many counts of this clonotype. V and J are TRBV20-1 and TRBJ2-1; D tentatively fits TRBD1 or TRBD2 (6 bases each). The germline V and J ends were trimmed by 4 bases and 8 bases, with 21 bases remaining between them. Germline CDR1 DFQATT, CDR2 SNEGSKA (reference sequence). CDR3 length equals 15 residues. The CDR3 DNA reads as TGCAGTGCTACTAAACCCCGGGGGCCGGGGGATGAGCAGTTCTTC. It specifies CSATKPRGPGDEQFF.

This clonotype was seen repeatedly, ten times or more. The V gene is TRBV12-3 or TRBV12-4, the J gene TRBJ2-3; D not certain. CDR3 length: 12 residues. Trimming left V 4 bases short and J 6 bases short, with 8 bases between. Here the CDR3 DNA reads TGTGCCAGCAGTTACGGGTTCGATACGCAGTATTTT. Its translation: CASSYGFDTQYF.

This clonotype was recorded a few times. The chain links TRBV29-1 to TRBJ1-1; D unclear. V lost 4 bases to trimming and J lost 2 bases, with 8 bases between them. Germline-derived CDR1 and CDR2 are SQVTM and ANQGSEA. The CDR3 loop spans 12 amino acids. The CDR3 DNA reads TGCAGCGTTGTAGTGATCAACACTGAAGCTTTCTTT. Translated: CSVVVINTEAFF.

This clonotype was observed at least ten times. The chain joins TRBV7-3 to TRBJ1-2, with 7 positions matching TRBD1. Germline V gene data show CDR1 as SGHTA and CDR2 as FQGTGA. The length of the CDR3 is 14 residues. J lost 2 bases, V lost 3 bases, and 3 bases had no gene match. The CDR3 DNA sequence: TGTGCCAGCAGCTTTCTGGACAGGAACTATGGCTACACCTTC. Its protein is CASSFLDRNYGYTF.

The rearrangement links TRBV6-5 to TRBJ2-5; 9 bases agree with TRBD1. CDR1 is MNHEY and CDR2 is SVGAGI in the germline V gene. J lost 0 bases, V lost 7 bases, and 6 bases had no gene match. This CDR3 is 15 amino acids long. The CDR3 region has the DNA TGTGCCAGCAAAGACTGGGACAGGGACCAAGAGACCCAGTACTTC. It encodes CASKDWDRDQETQYF.

Only a few counts were recorded for this clonotype. This chain uses TRBV7-2 with TRBJ1-5; D not certain. Germline CDR1 and CDR2: SGHTA and FQGNSA. The V gene lost 4 bases and the J gene lost 11 bases, with 12 bases spanning the gap. The CDR3 has 12 residues. CDR3 loop: CASSSGGRAQHF. Written as DNA, the CDR3 is TGTGCCAGCAGCTCTGGAGGGAGAGCCCAGCATTTT.

A single count supports this clonotype. The chain combines TRBV29-1 with TRBJ2-2; D might be TRBD1 or TRBD2, each matching 5 bases. The CDR3 length is 14 residues. Between the trimmed V and J ends, which lost 7 bases and 4 bases, there was a span of 16 bases. Germline V gives CDR1 SQVTM, CDR2 ANQGSEA. The CDR3 nucleotides read TGCAGCGCCAAGTGGGGGTGGGCCACCGGGGAGCTGTTTTTT. Translated: CSAKWGWATGELFF.

This clonotype was seen a handful of times. The V and J genes are TRBV29-1 and TRBJ2-2, with 7 bases matching TRBD1. The J segment lost 3 bases and the V segment lost 6 bases, leaving 4 bases of the junction unmatched. Germline V gene sequence: CDR1 SQVTM, CDR2 ANQGSEA. This CDR3 has 13 residues. Here the CDR3 reads CSVTTGYTGELFF. CDR3 in DNA: TGCAGCGTCACGACAGGGTACACCGGGGAGCTGTTTTTT.

In its sample, this clonotype was seen many times. The chain recombines TRBV18 with TRBJ1-1, with D perhaps matching TRBD1 (6 bases). This CDR3 contains 13 residues. CDR1 and CDR2 from the germline V gene are KGHSH and LQKENI. V gave up 3 bases and J gave up 6 bases, with 11 bases separating them. The CDR3 loop is CASSPPGAPEAFF. The CDR3 region has the DNA TGTGCCAGCTCACCCCCAGGGGCGCCTGAAGCTTTCTTT.

This clonotype showed up many times. V usage is TRBV7-2 and J usage is TRBJ2-3, with 11 bases aligning to TRBD2. The J segment lost 3 bases and the V segment lost 4 bases, leaving 6 bases of the junction unmatched. The germline gives CDR1 SGHTA, CDR2 FQGNSA. The CDR3 totals 16 residues. Written as DNA, the CDR3 is TGTGCCAGCAGCTCGACTAGCGGGGTCGGGACAGATACGCAGTATTTT. Its protein product is CASSSTSGVGTDTQYF.

The chain has TRBV19 and TRBJ1-1; 7 nucleotides line up with TRBD1. CDR3 length: 14 amino acids. In germline, CDR1 is LNHDA, CDR2 SQIVND (reference sequence). Losses at the gene ends were 6 bases for V and 4 bases for J; bases not matched to a gene: 8. CDR3: CASRVPGGITEAFF. The CDR3 region has the DNA TGTGCCAGTAGGGTCCCAGGGGGAATCACTGAAGCTTTCTTT.

This chain links TRBV4-3 with TRBJ1-5; the D is unclear. The CDR3 is 14 residues long. V dropped 0 bases and J dropped 7 bases, with 10 bases sitting between them. Germline CDR1 is LGHNA and CDR2 is YSLEER. The CDR3 protein is CASSQDRQYQPQHF. CDR3 in DNA: TGCGCCAGCAGCCAAGATCGCCAGTACCAGCCCCAGCATTTT.

This clonotype was seen at least ten times. The chain has TRBV7-6 and TRBJ1-5; TRBD1 agrees at 12 bases. The CDR3 has 17 residues. Unmatched junction bases numbered 6, after V lost 1 base and J lost 5 bases. The V gene's germline CDR1 is SGHVS and CDR2 FNYEAQ. This CDR3 is CASSLGGTGGRDQPQHF. The CDR3 DNA sequence: TGTGCCAGCAGCTTAGGGGGGACAGGGGGCCGGGATCAGCCCCAGCATTTT.

As DNA, the CDR3 is TGCAGTGCGATAGTTCCTAGCGGGGGGTACAATGAGCAGTTCTTC. Its translation: CSAIVPSGGYNEQFF. V gene TRBV20-1 combines with J gene TRBJ2-1; TRBD2 aligns across 11 bases. The germline V gene encodes CDR1 DFQATT and CDR2 SNEGSKA (reference sequence). CDR3 size: 15 residues. J gave up 4 bases and V 6 bases, and 8 bases lay outside the gene matches.

This clonotype has a handful of counts. V usage is TRBV11-2 and J usage is TRBJ1-1; D is uncertain. V shed 1 base and J shed 10 bases, with 10 bases lying between them. The length of the CDR3 is 12 residues. CDR1 and CDR2 from the germline V gene are SGHAT and FQNNGV. This chain's CDR3 is CASSLAGGRAFF. The CDR3 nucleotides read TGTGCCAGCAGCTTAGCTGGAGGGAGAGCTTTCTTT.

The chain combines TRBV29-1 with TRBJ1-1, with D hard to call. Per the germline V gene, CDR1 is SQVTM and CDR2 is ANQGSEA. V gave up 7 bases and J gave up 12 bases, with 18 bases separating them. The CDR3 runs 11 residues. The CDR3 nucleotides are TGCAGCGAAAGAACGGATCTTAAAACTTTCTTT. Translated: CSERTDLKTFF.

The chain carries TRBV12-3 or TRBV12-4 and TRBJ1-2; no definite D call. Trimming removed 3 bases at V and 4 bases at J, with 12 bases between. The CDR3 is 14 amino acids. CDR3 nucleotides: TGTGCCAGCAGTTTCGGGCGGAGGCGCTATGGCTACACCTTC. Amino acids: CASSFGRRRYGYTF.

This clonotype was picked up a small number of times. This chain uses TRBV7-2 with TRBJ2-7, with a possible D match to TRBD1 (5 bases). The germline V gene has CDR1 SGHTA and CDR2 FQGNSA. V lost 1 base to trimming and J lost 3 bases, with 10 bases between them. CDR3 length equals 14 residues. In nucleotides, the CDR3 is TGTGCCAGCAGCTTAGGTCAGGGTTTCTACGAGCAGTACGTC. Its protein product is CASSLGQGFYEQYV.

This clonotype came up many times. The gene calls are TRBV6-2 or TRBV6-3 and TRBJ2-7; D is perhaps TRBD1 (5 bases). Germline V CDR1 and CDR2: MNHEY, SVGEGT. Trimming took 6 bases from V and 3 from J, leaving 21 bases between them. This CDR3 contains 16 residues. The CDR3 here is CASRSYRQGEVYEQYF. The CDR3 region has the DNA TGTGCCAGCAGGTCCTACCGCCAGGGTGAAGTCTACGAGCAGTACTTC.